The present T cell receptor (beta chain) was sequenced within a study of OX40 agonist ivuxolimab in advanced cancers. The germline gives CDR1 SGHVS, CDR2 FQNEAQ. V lost 5 bases, J lost 7 bases, and 14 bases stayed unmatched. The CDR3 runs to 16 residues. Assay used: immunoSEQ multiplex PCR; TCRdb lists only in-frame clones, some missing. The table records 90,000 to 100,000 clones, approximately 95% of them present only once. This specimen consisted of CD4+ or CD8+ T cells sorted from blood, obtained in a trial of the OX40 agonist ivuxolimab. This TCR came from an adult with an advanced solid tumor such as melanoma, head and neck, liver or kidney cancer. This chain links TRBV7-8 with TRBJ2-7; 10 nucleotides agree with TRBD1. In nucleotides, the CDR3 is TGTGCCAGCAGCCCAAGATCGACAGGGGGCCTTCGGGAGCAGTACTTC. Amino acids: CASSPRSTGGLREQYF.